This entry is about one T cell receptor (beta chain). The specificity of this receptor is unknown. One base away there is no much larger clone; base qualities are not given. The record originates from a study of blood T cells in healthy people across ages (dated by TCRdb to the mid-2010s). About the study as a whole: Template switching captured roughly one uniquely barcoded TCR beta cDNA molecule per two T cells in model experiments. Using deep sequencing normalized with unique cDNA molecular identifiers, the study measured how TCR beta repertoire diversity changes with age. Four age groups were formed from the donors: young (average approximately 15 years), middle-aged (more than 35), aged (more than 55) and long-lived (about 80). To avoid experimental bias, donors of different ages were distributed randomly across sequencing lanes. Two additional independent replicas of 1 million unique cDNA reads from the same blood draw were analyzed for two donors (one aged 18 to 30 and one aged 80 or older).

The protocol used for the library was 5' RACE. Sequenced using an Illumina HiSeq 2500. A second PCR of 7 to 11 cycles was performed with a sample-barcoded 5' primer and a J-beta primer mix. A unique molecular identifier was introduced onto each TCR beta cDNA molecule by a template-switch 5' adaptor carrying 12 random nucleotides. Each sample yielded at least 2.5 million CDR3-containing paired-end reads. All of the RNA was converted into first-strand cDNA using the Mint cDNA synthesis kit, with a TRBC-specific oligonucleotide serving as the primer. After uracil-DNA glycosylase treatment, a first 18-cycle PCR used universal primers M1SS and BC2_uni_R on all cDNA. Under the source paper's analysis protocol: For normalization, 1 million high-quality reads, each with a distinct molecular identifier, were randomly selected from each sample. Instead of being binned into consensus sequences, reads that shared molecular identifiers were thrown out. CDR3 identification, clonotype clustering and error correction used MiTCR with a Q25 quality threshold and the strictest error-elimination algorithm. A nonparametric unseen species model with Euler transformation was used to estimate lower-bound total TCR beta diversity. In-frame beta chains were kept once TCRdb had trimmed the public reads at Q25 with fastp and called clones with MiXCR. Rows with one shared CDR3 protein collapse into an entry with the most common genes and DNA. The V and J calls were determined by TCRdb, not by the authors. For this sample the table gives about a million distinct CDR3 sequences, of which roughly 51% were detected only once. The ten largest clones add up to over 20% of the sample.

Measured from the cysteine to the phenylalanine, the CDR3 is 15 residues long. The kept DNA is CDR3 alone, 45 bases in frame from the first base. Trimming at the junction amounts to 4 bases on V and 9 bases on J, and the germline ends lie 19 bases apart. The germline V gene yields SGHDN for CDR1 and FVKESK for CDR2. The 40 or so donors, aged about 6 to 100 years, were systemically healthy Caucasian individuals from Russia. Each donor gave ten milliliters of peripheral blood, drawn into EDTA-treated Vacutainer tubes. Ficoll-Paque density-gradient centrifugation was used to isolate PBMCs, with at least 7 million obtained per sample. Trizol reagent was used to extract total RNA from PBMCs, with at least 6 micrograms per sample. Naive CD45RAhigh/CD27high T cell percentages were measured by flow cytometry on a PBMC aliquot from every donor. Points the paper makes about the study in general: Because the CMV infection status of the donors was unknown, age-related changes in expanded clonotypes may potentially have been confounded. Observed TCR beta diversity correlated strongly with the percentage of naive T cells measured by flow cytometry. Compared with the aged group, the long-lived group had more naive CD4+ T cells, fewer expanded clones and increased TCR diversity, suggesting age selection. Since profiling was done on bulk unsorted PBMCs, naive and antigen-experienced compartments could not be conclusively compared. Observed TCR beta diversity per million T cells fell roughly linearly with age, and a significant reduction was already apparent by age roughly 40. Estimates of total diversity from one million sequenced T cells were regarded as lower bounds and underestimates.

Material: blood. The rearrangement joined TRBV14 to TRBJ2-1; the best D guess is TRBD1, with 5 bases matching. The clonotype was recovered from a woman aged 55-69 years in good health. The CDR3 protein is CASSPAAGLAGEQFF. The nucleotide sequence is given as TGTGCCAGCAGCCCCGCGGCAGGGCTGGCAGGTGAGCAGTTCTTC.